This T cell receptor beta chain was profiled in a study of T cell responses to AZD1222 COVID-19 vaccine. TCRdb's copy holds only in-frame clones and misses some; the assay was immunoSEQ multiplex PCR. The data hold some 120,000 clones, with over 75% observed a single time. The CDR3 consists of 14 residues. The germline V gene encodes CDR1 MNHEY and CDR2 SVGAGI. V trimming: 1 base; J trimming: 3 bases; junction bases outside the gene matches: 2. The chain links TRBV6-5 to TRBJ1-2; 7 positions match TRBD1. The TCR was taken from an adult in good health. Sequenced material: peripheral blood, taken on day 0 of MenACWY control vaccination. CDR3 nucleotide sequence: TGTGCCAGCAGTTACTATACAGGGGACTATGGCTACACCTTC. This translates into CASSYYTGDYGYTF.